This is a list of T cell receptor beta chains from one sample in a study of Tregs in tolerant kidney transplant recipients. Using immunoSEQ multiplex PCR, the repertoire was profiled, and TCRdb retains in-frame clones only, with some absent. The table has 90,000 to 120,000 clones, around 91% seen once. The sample consisted of CD4+ T cells from blood, taken before the transplant. Source of these receptors: a human donor who received a combined kidney and bone marrow transplant. CDR3s leave out the opening cysteine and the closing phenylalanine or tryptophan. The D gene is left open where the match is weak. Rows may omit the clone size; those that give it use once, few, many or a size class.

TRBJ1-1,few,TRBV7-9,TRBD1,ASSLARAGGTEAF
TRBJ1-2,few,TRBV7-2,TRBD1,ASSPLGRGDGYT
TRBJ1-1,once,TRBV19,-,ASNLGGYTEAF
TRBJ2-7,-,TRBV10-2,-,ASSESQNTYEQY
TRBJ2-1,-,TRBV4-3,TRBD2,ASSQDASGNYNEQF
TRBJ2-7,-,TRBV19,-,ASSTRETGEQY
TRBJ1-1,-,TRBV16,-,ASSQVAAVNTEAF
TRBJ1-3,-,TRBV2,TRBD1,ASSLRDRSFSGNTIY
TRBJ1-3,-,TRBV13,-,ASSFTGSGNTIY
TRBJ2-5,-,TRBV7-9,-,ASSQGLETQY
TRBJ1-2,-,TRBV19,TRBD1,ASSAQTNRGLGYGYT
TRBJ2-3,-,TRBV4-1,-,ASSLGRSASSTDTQY
TRBJ2-7,-,TRBV29-1,TRBD1,SVDGDRGSYEQY
TRBJ1-4,-,TRBV6-6,TRBD1,ASSYGTGGFEKLF